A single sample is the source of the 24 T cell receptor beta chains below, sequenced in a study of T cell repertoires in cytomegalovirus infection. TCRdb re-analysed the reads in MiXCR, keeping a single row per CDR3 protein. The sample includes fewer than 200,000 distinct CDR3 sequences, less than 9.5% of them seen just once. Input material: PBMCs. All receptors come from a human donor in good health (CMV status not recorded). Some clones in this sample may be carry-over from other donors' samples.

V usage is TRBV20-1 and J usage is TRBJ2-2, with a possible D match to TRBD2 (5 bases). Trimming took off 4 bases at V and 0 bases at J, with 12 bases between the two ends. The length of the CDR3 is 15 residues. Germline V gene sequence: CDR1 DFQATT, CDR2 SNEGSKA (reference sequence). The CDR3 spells CSATRKTTNTGELFF. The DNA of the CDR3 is TGCAGTGCTACACGAAAGACTACGAACACCGGGGAGCTGTTTTTT.

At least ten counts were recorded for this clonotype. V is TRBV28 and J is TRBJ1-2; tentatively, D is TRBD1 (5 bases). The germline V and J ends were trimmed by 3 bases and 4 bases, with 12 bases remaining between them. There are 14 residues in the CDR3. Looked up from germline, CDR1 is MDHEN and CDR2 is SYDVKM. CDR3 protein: CASSFRGNSYGYTF. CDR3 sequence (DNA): TGTGCCAGCAGTTTTCGGGGGAACAGCTATGGCTACACCTTC.

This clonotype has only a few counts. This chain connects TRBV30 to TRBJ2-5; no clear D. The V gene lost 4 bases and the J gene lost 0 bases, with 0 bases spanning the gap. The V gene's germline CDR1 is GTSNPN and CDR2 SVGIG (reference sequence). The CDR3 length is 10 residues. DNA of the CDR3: TGTGCCTGGAACCAAGAGACCCAGTACTTC. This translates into CAWNQETQYF. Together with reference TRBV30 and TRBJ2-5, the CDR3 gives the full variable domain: SQTIHQWPATLVQPVGSPLSLECTVEGTSNPNLYWYRQAAGRGLQLLFYSVGIGQISSEVPQNLSASRPQDRQFILSSKKLLLSDSGFYLCAWNQETQYFGPGTRLLVL.

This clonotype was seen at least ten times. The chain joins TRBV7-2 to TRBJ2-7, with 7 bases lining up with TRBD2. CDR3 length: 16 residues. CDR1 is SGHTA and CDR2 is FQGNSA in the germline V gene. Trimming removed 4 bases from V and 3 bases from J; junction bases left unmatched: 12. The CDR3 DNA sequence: TGTGCCAGCAGCTCGCTCCCCGGCGGGGGACGCTACGAGCAGTACTTC. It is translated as CASSSLPGGGRYEQYF.

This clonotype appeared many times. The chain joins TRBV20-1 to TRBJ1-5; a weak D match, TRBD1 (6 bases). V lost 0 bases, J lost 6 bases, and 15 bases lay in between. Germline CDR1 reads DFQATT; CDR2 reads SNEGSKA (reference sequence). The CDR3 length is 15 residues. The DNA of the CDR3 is TGCAGTGCTAGAGAAGGGGGTGGGGGAGGTCAGCCCCAGCATTTT. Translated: CSAREGGGGGQPQHF.

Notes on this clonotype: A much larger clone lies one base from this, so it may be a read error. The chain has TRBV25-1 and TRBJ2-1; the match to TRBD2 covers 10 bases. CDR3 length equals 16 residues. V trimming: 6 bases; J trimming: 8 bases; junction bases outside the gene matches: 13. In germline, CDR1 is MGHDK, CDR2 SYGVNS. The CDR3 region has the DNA TGTGCCAGCAGAGAAGGGGGTCTAGCGGGAGAATATGAGCAGTTCTTC. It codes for CASREGGLAGEYEQFF.

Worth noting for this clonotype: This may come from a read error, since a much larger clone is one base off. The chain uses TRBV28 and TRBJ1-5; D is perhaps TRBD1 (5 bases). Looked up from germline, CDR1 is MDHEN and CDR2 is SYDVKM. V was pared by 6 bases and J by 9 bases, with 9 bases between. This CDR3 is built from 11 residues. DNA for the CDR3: TGTGCCAGCAGAGTCGGGGGGCCCCAGCATTTT. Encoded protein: CASRVGGPQHF.

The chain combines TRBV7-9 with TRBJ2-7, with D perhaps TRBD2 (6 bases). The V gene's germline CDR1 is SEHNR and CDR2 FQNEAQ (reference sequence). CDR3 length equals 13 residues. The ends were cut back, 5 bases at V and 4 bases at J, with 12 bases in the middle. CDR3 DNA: TGTGCCAGCAGCGGGCTCGGGAGTTACGAGCAGTACTTC. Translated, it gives CASSGLGSYEQYF. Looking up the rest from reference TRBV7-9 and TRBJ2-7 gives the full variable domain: DTGVSQNPRHKITKRGQNVTFRCDPISEHNRLYWYRQTLGQGPEFLTYFQNEAQLEKSRLLSDRFSAERPKGSFSTLEIQRTEQGDSAMYLCASSGLGSYEQYFGPGTRLTVT.

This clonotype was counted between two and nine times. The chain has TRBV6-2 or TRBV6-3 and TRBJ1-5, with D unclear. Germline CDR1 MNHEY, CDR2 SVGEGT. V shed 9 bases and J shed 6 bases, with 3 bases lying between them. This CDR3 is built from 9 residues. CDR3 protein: CARAQPQHF. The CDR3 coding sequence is TGTGCCAGAGCTCAGCCCCAGCATTTT.

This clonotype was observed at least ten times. This chain's CDR3 is CASSIKASPAEAFF. Here the CDR3 DNA reads TGTGCCAGTAGTATTAAAGCCAGCCCCGCTGAAGCTTTCTTT. The chain joins TRBV19 to TRBJ1-1; D unresolved. Trimming cost V 3 bases and J 6 bases, with 14 bases left between them. This CDR3 has 14 amino acids. The germline CDR1 and CDR2 sequences are LNHDA and SQIVND (reference sequence).

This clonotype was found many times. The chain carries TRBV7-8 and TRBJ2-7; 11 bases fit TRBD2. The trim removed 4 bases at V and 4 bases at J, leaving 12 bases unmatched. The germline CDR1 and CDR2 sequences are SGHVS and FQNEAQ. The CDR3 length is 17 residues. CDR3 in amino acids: CASSSGTSGPGPYEQYF. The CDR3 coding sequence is TGTGCCAGCAGCTCAGGGACTAGCGGACCCGGGCCGTACGAGCAGTACTTC.

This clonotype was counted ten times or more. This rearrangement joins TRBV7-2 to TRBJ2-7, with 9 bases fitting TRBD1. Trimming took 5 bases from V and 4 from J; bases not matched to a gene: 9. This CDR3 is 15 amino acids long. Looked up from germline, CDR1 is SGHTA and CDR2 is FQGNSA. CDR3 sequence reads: CASSRTGTGSYEQYF. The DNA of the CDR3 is TGTGCCAGCAGCCGGACCGGGACAGGGTCGTACGAGCAGTACTTC.

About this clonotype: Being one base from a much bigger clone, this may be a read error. The DNA for the CDR3 is TGTGCCACCAGTGATTCCGAGGGGGTTCACGGAGCCTACAATGAGCAGTTCTTC. Translating gives CATSDSEGVHGAYNEQFF. The chain employs TRBV24-1 and TRBJ2-1; weak D call: TRBD1 (6 bases). V shed 2 bases and J shed 2 bases, with 18 bases lying between them. There are 18 residues in the CDR3. CDR1 and CDR2 from the germline V gene are KGHDR and SFDVKD.

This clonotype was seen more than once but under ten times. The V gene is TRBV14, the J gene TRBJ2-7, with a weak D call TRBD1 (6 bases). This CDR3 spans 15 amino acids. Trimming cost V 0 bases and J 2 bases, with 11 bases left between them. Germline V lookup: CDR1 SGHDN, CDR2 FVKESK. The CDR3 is CASSQDLGAAYEQYF. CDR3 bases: TGTGCCAGCAGCCAAGACCTGGGGGCGGCCTACGAGCAGTACTTC.

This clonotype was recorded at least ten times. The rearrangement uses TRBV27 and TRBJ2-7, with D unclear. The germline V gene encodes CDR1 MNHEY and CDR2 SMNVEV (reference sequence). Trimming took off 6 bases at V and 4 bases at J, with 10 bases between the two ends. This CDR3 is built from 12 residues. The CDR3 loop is CASSPFGYEQYF. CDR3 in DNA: TGTGCCAGCAGCCCATTTGGGTACGAGCAGTACTTC.

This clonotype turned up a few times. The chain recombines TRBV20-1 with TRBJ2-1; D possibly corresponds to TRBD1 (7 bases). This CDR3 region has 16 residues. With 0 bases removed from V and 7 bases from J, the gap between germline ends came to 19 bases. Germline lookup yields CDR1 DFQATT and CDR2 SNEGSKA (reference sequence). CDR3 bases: TGCAGTGCTAGAGATGATCCAGGGGGGCCGATTAATGAGCAGTTCTTC. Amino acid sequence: CSARDDPGGPINEQFF.

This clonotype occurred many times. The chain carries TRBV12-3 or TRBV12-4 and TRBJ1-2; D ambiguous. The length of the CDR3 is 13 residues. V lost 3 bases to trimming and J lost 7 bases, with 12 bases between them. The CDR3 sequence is CASSFGSGAGYTF. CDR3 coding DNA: TGTGCCAGCAGTTTTGGGTCGGGAGCTGGCTACACCTTC.

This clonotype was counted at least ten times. This CDR3 is CASSLDRSTTNEKLFF. CDR3 DNA sequence: TGTGCCAGCAGTCTCGACAGAAGCACAACTAATGAAAAACTGTTTTTT. This chain joins TRBV12-3 or TRBV12-4 and TRBJ1-4, with D perhaps matching TRBD1 (5 bases). The CDR3 has 16 amino acids. Deletions cut 5 bases from V and 0 bases from J, with 13 bases between.

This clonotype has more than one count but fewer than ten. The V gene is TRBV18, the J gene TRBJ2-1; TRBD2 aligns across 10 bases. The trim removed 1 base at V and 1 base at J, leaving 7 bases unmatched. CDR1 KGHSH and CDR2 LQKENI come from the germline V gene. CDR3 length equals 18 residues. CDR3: CASSPLAGGYGSYNEQFF. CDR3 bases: TGTGCCAGCTCACCACTAGCGGGGGGCTATGGATCCTACAATGAGCAGTTCTTC.

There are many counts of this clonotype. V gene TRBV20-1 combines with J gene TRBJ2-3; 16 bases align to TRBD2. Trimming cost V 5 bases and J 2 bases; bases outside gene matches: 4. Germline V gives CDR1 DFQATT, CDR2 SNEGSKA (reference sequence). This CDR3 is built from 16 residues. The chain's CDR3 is CSALGLAGGNTDTQYF. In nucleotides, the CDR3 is TGCAGTGCTCTGGGACTAGCGGGGGGGAACACAGATACGCAGTATTTT.

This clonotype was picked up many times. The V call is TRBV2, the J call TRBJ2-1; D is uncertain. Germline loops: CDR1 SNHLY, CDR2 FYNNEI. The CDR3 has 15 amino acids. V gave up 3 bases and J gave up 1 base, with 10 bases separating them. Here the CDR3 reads CASSDVGFSYNEQFF. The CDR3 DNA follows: TGTGCCAGCAGTGACGTTGGATTTTCCTACAATGAGCAGTTCTTC.

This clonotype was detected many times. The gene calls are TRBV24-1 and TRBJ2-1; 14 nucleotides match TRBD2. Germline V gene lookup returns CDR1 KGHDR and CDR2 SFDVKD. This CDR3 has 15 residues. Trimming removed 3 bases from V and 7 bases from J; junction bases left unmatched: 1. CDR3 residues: CATSDRTSGGNEQFF. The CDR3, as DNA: TGTGCCACCAGTGATCGGACTAGCGGGGGGAATGAGCAGTTCTTC.

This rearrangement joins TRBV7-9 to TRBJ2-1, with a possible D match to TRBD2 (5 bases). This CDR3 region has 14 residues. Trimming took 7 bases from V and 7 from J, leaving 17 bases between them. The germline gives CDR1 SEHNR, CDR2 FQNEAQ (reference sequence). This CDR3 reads CASKLGGLSNEQFF. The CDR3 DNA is TGTGCCAGCAAACTAGGAGGATTAAGTAATGAGCAGTTCTTC.

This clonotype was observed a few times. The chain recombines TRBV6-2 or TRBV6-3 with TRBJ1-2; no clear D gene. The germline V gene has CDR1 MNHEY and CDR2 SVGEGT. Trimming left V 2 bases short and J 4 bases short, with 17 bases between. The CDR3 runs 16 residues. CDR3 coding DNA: TGTGCCAGCAGTTACGGTGGCCACTTGAGGATCTATGGCTACACCTTC. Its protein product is CASSYGGHLRIYGYTF.